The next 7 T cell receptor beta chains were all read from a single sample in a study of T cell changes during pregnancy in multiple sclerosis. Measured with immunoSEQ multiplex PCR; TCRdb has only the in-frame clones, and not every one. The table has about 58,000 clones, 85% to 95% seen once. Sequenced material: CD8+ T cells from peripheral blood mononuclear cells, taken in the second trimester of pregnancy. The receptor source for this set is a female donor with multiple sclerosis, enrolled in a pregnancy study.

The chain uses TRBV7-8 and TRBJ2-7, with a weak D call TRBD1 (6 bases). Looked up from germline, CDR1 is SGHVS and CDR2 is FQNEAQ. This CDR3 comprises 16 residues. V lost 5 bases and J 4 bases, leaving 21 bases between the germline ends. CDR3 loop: CASSNPVGGSPYEQYF. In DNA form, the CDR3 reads TGTGCCAGCAGCAACCCGGTAGGGGGATCCCCGTACGAGCAGTACTTC.

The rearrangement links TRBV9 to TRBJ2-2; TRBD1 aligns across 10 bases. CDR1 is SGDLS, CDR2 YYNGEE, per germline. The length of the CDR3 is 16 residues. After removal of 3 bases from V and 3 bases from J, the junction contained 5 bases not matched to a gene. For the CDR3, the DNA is TGTGCCAGCAGCGACCCCGGGACAGGGGACACCGGGGAGCTGTTTTTT. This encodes CASSDPGTGDTGELFF.

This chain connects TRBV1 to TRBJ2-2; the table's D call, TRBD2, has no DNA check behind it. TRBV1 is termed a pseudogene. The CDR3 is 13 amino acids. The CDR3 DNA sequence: TGCACCAGCGTGGCGGGGGGGCCTGGGGAGCTGTTTTTT. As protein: CTSVAGGPGELFF.

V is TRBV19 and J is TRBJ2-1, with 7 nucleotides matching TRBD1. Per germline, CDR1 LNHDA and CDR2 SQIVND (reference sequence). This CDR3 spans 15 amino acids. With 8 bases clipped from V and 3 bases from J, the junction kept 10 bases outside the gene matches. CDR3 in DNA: TGTGCCAGTCATTCCGGGACAGAGTACTACAATGAGCAGTTCTTC. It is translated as CASHSGTEYYNEQFF.

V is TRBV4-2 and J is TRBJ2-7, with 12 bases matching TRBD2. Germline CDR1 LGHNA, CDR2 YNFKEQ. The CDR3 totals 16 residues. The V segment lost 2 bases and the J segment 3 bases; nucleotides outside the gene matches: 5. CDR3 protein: CASSQKLAGGRYEQYF. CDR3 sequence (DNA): TGTGCCAGCAGCCAAAAGCTAGCGGGGGGGCGCTACGAGCAGTACTTC.

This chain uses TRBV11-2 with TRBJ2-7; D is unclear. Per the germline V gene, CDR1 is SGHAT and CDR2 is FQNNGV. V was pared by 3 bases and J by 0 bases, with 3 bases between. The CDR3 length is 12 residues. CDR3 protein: CASSLSSYEQYF. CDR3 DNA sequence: TGTGCCAGCAGCTTGAGCTCCTACGAGCAGTACTTC.

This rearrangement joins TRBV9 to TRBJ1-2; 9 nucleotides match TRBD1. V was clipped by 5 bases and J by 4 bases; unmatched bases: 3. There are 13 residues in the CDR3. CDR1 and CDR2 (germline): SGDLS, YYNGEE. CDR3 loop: CASSGGQGYGYTF. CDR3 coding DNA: TGTGCCAGCAGTGGGGGACAGGGCTATGGCTACACCTTC.